This T cell receptor beta chain is from a study of blood T cell repertoires in COVID-19 (dated by TCRdb to the early 2020s). Context from the whole study: Samples covering the acute and convalescent phases of COVID-19 were provided by collaborators in the United States, Italy and Spain. Sample metadata almost always included a de-identified subject ID, COVID-19 status, age in years and sex. The material from the prospective study consisted of cDNA or gDNA derived from T cells, B-cell-depleted T cells, or PBMCs. A freely available public database, intended as a resource for researchers studying the immune response to SARS-CoV-2, is where the repertoires were released. The samples were drawn from two sources: the first 160 participants of the ongoing ImmuneRACE study, and 950 to 1,500 subjects contributed by 6 global collaborators. Where available, HLA class I and class II types were taken from metadata supplied by the sample provider and were not determined by assay-based typing. Subjects who had been exposed to COVID-19, were actively infected with it, or had recovered from it provided the deeply sampled blood TCRbeta repertoires that made up the dataset.

The CDR3 has 14 amino acids, counting the end cysteine and phenylalanine. Only CDR3 DNA is held: 42 bases, read in frame from base 1. CDR1 and CDR2, looked up from the germline V gene, are LGHNT and FRNRAP. Between the V and J ends, shortened by 5 bases and 3 bases respectively, the junction contains 11 bases. The immunoSEQ Assay, a bias-controlled multiplex PCR, was used to amplify TCRbeta CDR3 regions from genomic DNA. In the paper's pipeline: Within the assay, amplification of reference gene primers was used to estimate how many nucleated cells each sample contained. Sequence reads were collapsed and filtered to measure the absolute abundance of every unique TCRbeta CDR3 rearrangement. For each sample, productive Simpson clonality was calculated by taking the square root of Simpson's diversity index across productive rearrangements. Sourced from immuneACCESS, this table was stored by TCRdb with only in-frame sequences that have V and J called. A share of the clones is absent; for the studies checked, an unresolved V gene accounts for under half, and the remainder has no known explanation. The V and J calls and clone size were taken over from that table, and D and trimming were inferred from the DNA. Counted in this sample were under 85,000 clones; 89% of them appeared once. The ten largest clones add up to around 12% of the sample.

Each collaborating institution followed its own protocols to collect whole blood in K2EDTA tubes. For TCRbeta analysis, collaborator samples were shipped as frozen whole blood, as isolated PBMCs, or as DNA extracted from either sample type. Findings and caveats that apply to the study as a whole: Clinical and demographic metadata were provided uncurated, with the amount varying by source and participant.

To note about this clone: Its specific antigen is unknown. No much larger clone exists at a distance of one base, and base qualities are not known.

This TCR derives from a man between 65 and 85 years old with active or convalescent COVID-19. Sequenced input: peripheral blood. The rearrangement combines TRBV12-5 with TRBJ2-1; TRBD1 is a weak D gene call, 8 bases matching. The DNA sequence is as follows: TGTGCTAGTGGTAGCGGGACAGGCTACAATGAGCAGTTCTTC. Translation gives CASGSGTGYNEQFF.